Each of the 26 T cell receptor beta chains below was sequenced from the same sample in a study of blood T cell repertoires in COVID-19. Profiling relied on immunoSEQ multiplex PCR, and the TCRdb table lists in-frame clones only, not all of them. The sample lists 310,000 or so clones, 75% to 90% occurring once. The sequenced sample consisted of peripheral blood. These receptors were collected from a woman aged 45-60 years who had recovered from COVID-19.

The chain has TRBV28 and TRBJ2-3; D is unresolved. This CDR3 region has 12 residues. Germline loops: CDR1 MDHEN, CDR2 SYDVKM. Trimming took off 5 bases at V and 4 bases at J, with 7 bases between the two ends. The CDR3 region is CASSLNSDTQYF. The CDR3 DNA reads TGTGCCAGCAGTCTGAACTCAGATACGCAGTATTTT.

On this clone itself: Germline is not matched at one junction end, which may reflect a read error. V is TRBV30 and J is TRBJ2-5; weak D call: TRBD2 (6 bases). The CDR3 has 13 residues. Germline CDR1 GTSNPN, CDR2 SVGIG (reference sequence). CDR3 coding DNA: TGTGCCTGGAGTTGGGGGGACCAGGAGACCCAGTACTTC. It encodes CAWSWGDQETQYF. The full variable domain, rest sourced from reference TRBV30 and TRBJ2-5, is SQTIHQWPATLVQPVGSPLSLECTVEGTSNPNLYWYRQAAGRGLQLLFYSVGIGQISSEVPQNLSASRPQDRQFILSSKKLLLSDSGFYLCAWSWGDQETQYFGPGTRLLVL.

This clone was detected once. V usage is TRBV20-1 and J usage is TRBJ2-3; D is undetermined. The CDR3 spans 11 residues. V lost 3 bases, J lost 5 bases, and 6 bases lay in between. Looked up from germline, CDR1 is DFQATT and CDR2 is SNEGSKA (reference sequence). CDR3 region: CSASPVDTQYF. The CDR3 DNA reads TGCAGTGCTAGCCCCGTAGATACGCAGTATTTT.

V is TRBV5-6 and J is TRBJ1-5; TRBD1 agrees at 7 bases. This CDR3 comprises 13 residues. Germline V lookup: CDR1 SGHDT, CDR2 YYEEEE. Trimming took 2 bases from V and 8 from J; bases not matched to a gene: 4. DNA for the CDR3: TGTGCCAGCAGCTTAGGGGGCATAGAGCCCCAGCATTTT. Encoded protein: CASSLGGIEPQHF.

This clone was seen once. This chain uses TRBV5-1 with TRBJ2-3; 10 nucleotides match TRBD2. The germline V gene encodes CDR1 SGHRS and CDR2 YFSETQ. The V and J ends lost 2 bases and 2 bases, in that order; junction bases with no gene match: 5. The CDR3 contains 16 residues. Here the CDR3 DNA reads TGCGCCAGCAGCTTACGGACTAGCGGTTCCACAGATACGCAGTATTTT. Its protein product is CASSLRTSGSTDTQYF.

The V call is TRBV7-3, the J call TRBJ2-3, with TRBD2 matching 10 bases. Germline values: CDR1 SGHTA, CDR2 FQGTGA. The CDR3 has 16 residues. V lost 5 bases and J lost 6; bases outside the gene matches: 11. CDR3 DNA: TGTGCCAGCAGCGTTTCAGCGGGGGGGCCATTTGATACGCAGTATTTT. Translating gives CASSVSAGGPFDTQYF. The variable domain in full, with the rest retrieved from reference TRBV7-3 and TRBJ2-3, is GAGVSQTPSNKVTEKGKYVELRCDPISGHTALYWYRQSLGQGPEFLIYFQGTGAADDSGLPNDRFFAVRPEGSVSTLKIQRTERGDSAVYLCASSVSAGGPFDTQYFGPGTRLTVL.

The sample holds a few counts of this clone. The rearrangement joins TRBV7-9 to TRBJ1-5; TRBD1 matches at 8 bases. V was clipped by 4 bases and J by 7 bases; unmatched bases: 12. The CDR3 length is 16 residues. Germline V lookup: CDR1 SEHNR, CDR2 FQNEAQ (reference sequence). The CDR3 protein is CASSSTGEGEKQPQHF. The CDR3 nucleotides read TGTGCCAGCAGCTCGACAGGGGAGGGAGAAAAACAGCCCCAGCATTTT.

V and J are TRBV25-1 and TRBJ1-1; TRBD1 is a possible D gene (5 bases). The CDR3 runs 14 residues. CDR1 and CDR2 (germline): MGHDK, SYGVNS. V was pared by 7 bases and J by 0 bases, with 12 bases between. The CDR3 is CASIGSGMNTEAFF. The CDR3 region has the DNA TGTGCCAGCATAGGGTCAGGGATGAACACTGAAGCTTTCTTT.

The chain employs TRBV19 and TRBJ1-1; D is ambiguous. Germline CDR1 LNHDA, CDR2 SQIVND (reference sequence). The V end lost 6 bases, the J end lost 1 base, and 15 bases lay between the germline ends. The CDR3 extends over 15 amino acids. CDR3 nucleotide sequence: TGTGCCAGTAGGAAAGACCAGGCGAGGAACACTGAAGCTTTCTTT. Its translation: CASRKDQARNTEAFF. The variable domain in full, with the rest retrieved from reference TRBV19 and TRBJ1-1, is DGGITQSPKYLFRKEGQNVTLSCEQNLNHDAMYWYRQDPGQGLRLIYYSQIVNDFQKGDIAEGYSVSREKKESFPLTVTSAQKNPTAFYLCASRKDQARNTEAFFGQGTRLTVV.

The gene calls are TRBV5-1 and TRBJ2-6; no reliable D call. The CDR3 loop spans 19 amino acids. Deletions cut 0 bases from V and 0 bases from J, with 16 bases between. Per germline, CDR1 SGHRS and CDR2 YFSETQ. The CDR3: CASSLGRDAGSSGANVLTF. The CDR3 nucleotides are TGCGCCAGCAGCTTGGGTAGAGACGCAGGAAGCTCTGGGGCCAACGTCCTGACTTTC. Full variable domain (outside the CDR3, taken from reference TRBV5-1 and TRBJ2-6): KAGVTQTPRYLIKTRGQQVTLSCSPISGHRSVSWYQQTPGQGLQFLFEYFSETQRNKGNFPGRFSGRQFSNSRSEMNVSTLELGDSALYLCASSLGRDAGSSGANVLTFGAGSRLTVL.

A few counts support this clone. V and J are TRBV2 and TRBJ1-2; D perhaps matches TRBD1 (5 bases). This CDR3 contains 12 residues. V dropped 4 bases and J dropped 4 bases, with 7 bases sitting between them. The germline V gene encodes CDR1 SNHLY and CDR2 FYNNEI. This CDR3 reads CASSGQRYGYTF. The CDR3 DNA sequence: TGTGCCAGCAGTGGACAGCGCTATGGCTACACCTTC.

The chain joins TRBV19 to TRBJ1-3; TRBD1 matches at 7 bases. Germline CDR1 and CDR2: LNHDA and SQIVND (reference sequence). This CDR3 is built from 15 residues. Trimming removed 6 bases from V and 4 bases from J; junction bases left unmatched: 9. Here the CDR3 reads CASRALGTVGNTIYF. The CDR3 coding sequence is TGTGCCAGTAGGGCCCTCGGGACAGTGGGAAACACCATATATTTT.

In nucleotides, the CDR3 is TGTGCCAGCAGCTGGGGAAGGGGAGGCACCGGGGAGCTGTTTTTT. Translated: CASSWGRGGTGELFF. The rearrangement uses TRBV11-1 and TRBJ2-2, with D possibly matching TRBD2 (6 bases). Looked up from germline, CDR1 is SGHAT and CDR2 is FQDESV (reference sequence). V dropped 4 bases and J dropped 4 bases, with 13 bases sitting between them. CDR3 length: 15 amino acids.

V gene TRBV5-1 combines with J gene TRBJ1-4, with 8 positions matching TRBD1. This CDR3 has 14 residues. Germline CDR1 and CDR2: SGHRS and YFSETQ. With 5 bases clipped from V and 4 bases from J, the junction kept 4 bases outside the gene matches. The CDR3 bases are TGCGCCAGCAGTTGGACAGGGTATAATGAAAAACTGTTTTTT. Its translation: CASSWTGYNEKLFF.

This chain joins TRBV5-4 and TRBJ1-1; D unresolved. Germline V gene data show CDR1 as SGHNT and CDR2 as YYREEE (reference sequence). The CDR3 totals 15 residues. V was shortened by 4 bases and J by 2 bases, with 15 bases between the two germline ends. CDR3 coding DNA: TGTGCCAGCAGCCGCCGTGAGGGCTTAAACACTGAAGCTTTCTTT. Its protein product is CASSRREGLNTEAFF.

J is TRBJ2-7 and V is TRBV10-3; 7 nucleotides line up with TRBD1. The CDR3 runs 15 residues. V shed 6 bases, J shed 1 base, and the junction held 9 bases outside the gene matches. The V gene's germline CDR1 is ENHRY and CDR2 SYGVKD. The CDR3 DNA reads TGTGCCATCAGCGCCTCCGGGACAGTTTCCTACGAGCAGTACTTC. Translating it yields CAISASGTVSYEQYF.

The V gene is TRBV15, the J gene TRBJ2-3; tentative D call: TRBD2 (6 bases). Germline V gives CDR1 LNHNV, CDR2 YYDKDF (reference sequence). Trimming cost V 0 bases and J 5 bases, with 15 bases left between them. This CDR3 spans 16 amino acids. CDR3 nucleotides: TGTGCCACCAGCAGAGATTATACGGGAGCTGGAGATACGCAGTATTTT. Amino acids: CATSRDYTGAGDTQYF.

The V call is TRBV7-2, the J call TRBJ2-1; 8 nucleotides match TRBD1. Germline CDR1 is SGHTA and CDR2 is FQGNSA. J lost 0 bases, V lost 6 bases, and 7 bases had no gene match. The CDR3 consists of 16 residues. CDR3 sequence reads: CASRLSTGGSYNEQFF. Written as DNA, the CDR3 is TGTGCCAGCAGATTATCCACAGGGGGCTCCTACAATGAGCAGTTCTTC.

The table lists this clone with a count of one. The DNA of the CDR3 is TGTGCCAGCAGTGGTTGGAGCGGTTATAACTATGGCTACACCTTC. Translated, it gives CASSGWSGYNYGYTF. This chain connects TRBV28 to TRBJ1-2; D gene unclear. Trimming cost V 5 bases and J 1 base, with 14 bases left between them. Germline loops: CDR1 MDHEN, CDR2 SYDVKM. The CDR3 runs to 15 residues.

The CDR3 sequence: CASSGTGARHTDTQYF. The CDR3 coding sequence is TGTGCCAGCAGTGGTACAGGGGCGCGACACACAGATACGCAGTATTTT. The chain employs TRBV28 and TRBJ2-3; 7 positions agree with TRBD1. V lost 5 bases and J lost 2; bases outside the gene matches: 10. This CDR3 is built from 16 residues. Germline loops: CDR1 MDHEN, CDR2 SYDVKM. Combining the CDR3 with reference TRBV28 and TRBJ2-3 gives the whole variable domain DVKVTQSSRYLVKRTGEKVFLECVQDMDHENMFWYRQDPGLGLRLIYFSYDVKMKEKGDIPEGYSVSREKKERFSLILESASTNQTSMYLCASSGTGARHTDTQYFGPGTRLTVL.

The genes are TRBV5-4 and TRBJ2-3; D not certain. CDR1 and CDR2 from the germline V gene are SGHNT and YYREEE (reference sequence). V was shortened by 4 bases and J by 0 bases, with 12 bases between the two germline ends. This CDR3 comprises 15 residues. The CDR3 sequence is CASSPSPRSTDTQYF. CDR3 in DNA: TGTGCCAGCAGCCCCTCACCGCGGAGCACAGATACGCAGTATTTT.

CDR3 residues: CASSGNGRASFF. The CDR3 DNA reads as TGTGCCAGCAGTGGGAACGGGAGGGCCTCCTTCTTC. The J gene is TRBJ2-1, the V gene TRBV2, with 8 nucleotides matching TRBD2. The CDR3 runs to 12 residues. V lost 4 bases to trimming and J lost 16 bases; unmatched junction nucleotides: 9. Germline loops: CDR1 SNHLY, CDR2 FYNNEI.

The chain is built from TRBV9 and TRBJ1-1; D perhaps matches TRBD1 (6 bases). This CDR3 comprises 16 residues. Trimming shortened V by 0 bases and J by 3 bases, and 15 bases separated the two germline ends. Germline V CDR1 and CDR2: SGDLS, YYNGEE. The CDR3 loop reads CASSVAGGGFDTEAFF. The CDR3, as DNA: TGTGCCAGCAGCGTAGCGGGGGGGGGCTTCGACACTGAAGCTTTCTTT.

The genes are TRBV4-1 and TRBJ1-1; no firm D call. In germline, CDR1 is MGHRA, CDR2 YSYEKL. Trimming took off 3 bases at V and 6 bases at J, with 11 bases between the two ends. The CDR3 spans 13 residues. This chain's CDR3 is CASSHPGFPEAFF. CDR3 DNA sequence: TGCGCCAGCAGCCACCCGGGGTTCCCTGAAGCTTTCTTT.

This clone was picked up one time. V usage is TRBV18 and J usage is TRBJ1-1; D possibly corresponds to TRBD1 (5 bases). The ends were cut back, 3 bases at V and 0 bases at J, with 14 bases in the middle. Germline-derived CDR1 and CDR2 are KGHSH and LQKENI. The CDR3 consists of 16 residues. In DNA, the CDR3 is TGTGCCAGCTCACCTCTCGGGGGAAGAGTGAACACTGAAGCTTTCTTT. This translates into CASSPLGGRVNTEAFF. Variable domain in full (rest from reference TRBV18 and TRBJ1-1): NAGVMQNPRHLVRRRGQEARLRCSPMKGHSHVYWYRQLPEEGLKFMVYLQKENIIDESGMPKERFSAEFPKEGPSILRIQQVVRGDSAAYFCASSPLGGRVNTEAFFGQGTRLTVV.

The V gene is TRBV11-3, the J gene TRBJ2-5; 7 bases are a match to TRBD2. Trimming removed 5 bases from V and 1 base from J; junction bases left unmatched: 4. Germline lookup yields CDR1 SGHNT and CDR2 YENEEA. The CDR3 has 14 residues. The CDR3 is CASSRGGGQETQYF. CDR3 bases: TGTGCCAGCAGCCGCGGGGGAGGCCAAGAGACCCAGTACTTC.